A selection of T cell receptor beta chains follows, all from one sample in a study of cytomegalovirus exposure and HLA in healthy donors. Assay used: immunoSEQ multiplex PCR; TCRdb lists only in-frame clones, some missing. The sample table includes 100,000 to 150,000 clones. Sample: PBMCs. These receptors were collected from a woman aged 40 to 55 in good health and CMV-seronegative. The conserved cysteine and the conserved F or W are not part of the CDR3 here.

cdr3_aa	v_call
AISDGTRTGSEQF	TRBV10-3
ASTFNPAQGYT	TRBV6-6
ASSLVNYGYT	TRBV5-1
SVAYTTSGGAKNIQY	TRBV29-1
ASSQTAQGPQPQH	TRBV7-9
ASSPTAGGQETQY	TRBV18
ASSYRGTEGYT	TRBV28
ASSGGTSGGRGETQY	TRBV5-4
SGKRGDTQY	TRBV20-1
ASSFARTSGGADEQF	TRBV7-6
ASSPLAGGGSGANVLT	TRBV18
ASSYSRTGKETQY	TRBV6-5
ASSLEQGTEAF	TRBV5-1
ASSQRTLLAGSNTGELF	TRBV7-3
ASSPYSSYEQY	TRBV7-2
ASSLTFLTGTQY	TRBV5-1
ASSQEWGAGLAGGPKTQY	TRBV4-3
SVHDRGVDYGYT	TRBV29-1
ASSEYKSGDGYT	TRBV25-1
ASSRPGTGAAF	TRBV6-4
ASLDRVTDTQY	TRBV2
ASSLGSINEKLF	TRBV7-9
ASSFSGGRDNEQF	TRBV19
ASSLSTGTGVENEQF	TRBV11-3
ASSRQGEIGYT	TRBV7-3
ASSLTGTSDNEQF	TRBV5-1
ASTGTGGPNSPLH	TRBV19
ASSPAGETQY	TRBV5-4
ASSPWGQRNTGELF	TRBV5-5
ASSPRRRASGNTIY	TRBV14
ASSSSGTGEYNSPLH	TRBV7-8
ASSINSNTEAF	TRBV5-6
ASSVVGTGGAGANVLT	TRBV9
ASLDRGTEAF	TRBV27
ASSRSGTLYTEAF	TRBV18
ASSFYGGQETQY	TRBV7-9
ASSLAGKGDTQY	TRBV5-1